The 17 T cell receptor beta chains presented below share a single source sample, sequenced in a study of regulatory T cells in long-lasting Graves disease. Indicated time point: newly diagnosed GD, antithyroid drugs for less than 3 months. After RNA was extracted from PBMCs, the TCR library was made from it. The TCR beta library used iRepertoire HTBI primers with Arm-PCR amplification of CDR3. TCRdb redid the calling of the multiplex PCR reads with MiXCR, one entry per CDR3 protein. This sample has more than 400,000 distinct CDR3 sequences, with 15% to 20% found just once. The sample was also linked to a second study, of T cells in Graves' hyperthyroidism and ophthalmopathy.

The sequencing used peripheral blood mononuclear cells (PBMCs), collected at new diagnosis, from a patient treated with antithyroid drugs. These receptors were collected from a man aged 40-50 years with Graves disease.

This clonotype was recorded at least ten times. The V call is TRBV10-3, the J call TRBJ2-5, with D maybe TRBD1 (5 bases). The germline V gene encodes CDR1 ENHRY and CDR2 SYGVKD. The CDR3 runs to 14 residues. V gave up 6 bases and J gave up 1 base, with 12 bases separating them. DNA for the CDR3: TGTGCCATCAGAGATACTCAGGGCCAAGAGACCCAGTACTTC. It codes for CAIRDTQGQETQYF.

This clonotype has ten or more counts. The chain employs TRBV28 and TRBJ2-1; D unclear. The V gene lost 7 bases and the J gene lost 9 bases, with 16 bases spanning the gap. The CDR3 runs to 13 residues. The V gene's germline CDR1 is MDHEN and CDR2 SYDVKM. CDR3 amino acids: CASTTLGLTEQFF. In nucleotides, the CDR3 is TGTGCCAGCACCACCCTCGGGCTCACTGAGCAGTTCTTC.

V is TRBV12-3 or TRBV12-4 and J is TRBJ2-2; 11 bases are a match to TRBD2. The CDR3 loop spans 18 amino acids. V shed 2 bases and J 5 bases; nucleotides not matched to a gene: 10. The CDR3: CASSLSGIAGGPTGELFF. The CDR3 bases are TGTGCCAGCAGTTTAAGCGGGATAGCGGGAGGGCCGACCGGGGAGCTGTTTTTT.

This clonotype was seen many times. The chain recombines TRBV7-9 with TRBJ2-5; a possible D gene is TRBD2 (5 bases). Per the germline V gene, CDR1 is SEHNR and CDR2 is FQNEAQ (reference sequence). The V end lost 1 base, the J end lost 5 bases, and 14 bases lay between the germline ends. This CDR3 contains 15 residues. CDR3 amino acids: CASSLVVGARETQYF. The DNA of the CDR3 is TGTGCCAGCAGCTTAGTGGTGGGAGCAAGGGAGACCCAGTACTTC.

This chain joins TRBV5-1 and TRBJ1-5, with no clear D. This CDR3 region has 14 residues. CDR1 is SGHRS and CDR2 is YFSETQ in the germline V gene. V was trimmed by 0 bases and J by 5 bases, leaving 9 bases between them. CDR3 region: CASSLDLGDQPQHF. CDR3 in DNA: TGCGCCAGCAGCTTGGATTTGGGCGATCAGCCCCAGCATTTT.

J is TRBJ1-2 and V is TRBV9; D unresolved. The CDR3 is 10 amino acids. Per germline, CDR1 SGDLS and CDR2 YYNGEE. Deletions cut 6 bases from V and 8 bases from J, with 8 bases between. In DNA, the CDR3 is TGTGCCAGCACCGGGGTGGGCTACACCTTC. Amino acids: CASTGVGYTF. Combining the CDR3 with reference TRBV9 and TRBJ1-2 gives the whole variable domain DSGVTQTPKHLITATGQRVTLRCSPRSGDLSVYWYQQSLDQGLQFLIQYYNGEERAKGNILERFSAQQFPDLHSELNLSSLELGDSALYFCASTGVGYTFGSGTRLTVV.

Many counts were recorded for this clonotype. This chain uses TRBV20-1 with TRBJ2-7; 8 bases are a match to TRBD2. With V trimmed by 4 bases and J by 1 base, 12 bases remained unmatched. This CDR3 contains 16 residues. CDR1 is DFQATT, CDR2 SNEGSKA, per germline (reference sequence). The CDR3: CSAKKAGTRFSYEQYF. The CDR3 DNA reads TGCAGTGCTAAGAAAGCAGGGACTAGATTTTCCTACGAGCAGTACTTC.

This clonotype was picked up a small number of times. The chain combines TRBV2 with TRBJ1-3, with D possibly matching TRBD1 (5 bases). Trimming took off 6 bases at V and 0 bases at J, with 15 bases between the two ends. The CDR3 sequence is 16 residues long. Per germline, CDR1 SNHLY and CDR2 FYNNEI. The CDR3 loop reads CASSVRGISSGNTIYF. DNA for the CDR3: TGTGCCAGCAGCGTTCGGGGGATCAGCTCTGGAAACACCATATATTTT. Based on the CDR3 plus reference TRBV2 and TRBJ1-3, the full variable domain is EPEVTQTPSHQVTQMGQEVILRCVPISNHLYFYWYRQILGQKVEFLVSFYNNEISEKSEIFDDQFSVERPDGSNFTLKIRSTKLEDSAMYFCASSVRGISSGNTIYFGEGSWLTVV.

This clonotype was counted at least ten times. The chain uses TRBV27 and TRBJ2-1; 12 bases match TRBD2. The V gene end was trimmed by 6 bases and the J gene end by 8 bases; junction bases not matched to a gene: 8. Looked up from germline, CDR1 is MNHEY and CDR2 is SMNVEV (reference sequence). The CDR3 contains 15 residues. The chain's CDR3 is CASSFRTSGTHEQFF. DNA of the CDR3: TGTGCCAGCAGCTTCAGGACTAGCGGGACCCATGAGCAGTTCTTC.

At least ten counts were recorded for this clonotype. This rearrangement joins TRBV2 to TRBJ1-3; 8 bases line up with TRBD1. V lost 6 bases, J lost 2 bases, and 12 bases stayed unmatched. The CDR3 consists of 17 residues. Germline CDR1 SNHLY, CDR2 FYNNEI. Here the CDR3 reads CASRRTGLGTAGNTIYF. In DNA form, the CDR3 reads TGTGCCAGCAGGAGGACAGGGCTGGGTACTGCTGGAAACACCATATATTTT.

This clonotype was picked up a small number of times. This chain uses TRBV18 with TRBJ2-3; D is undetermined. CDR3 length: 15 amino acids. Germline V gene sequence: CDR1 KGHSH, CDR2 LQKENI. With 2 bases removed from V and 1 base from J, the gap between germline ends came to 10 bases. Written as DNA, the CDR3 is TGTGCCAGCTCACCAGTAGCCGGCGGCACAGATACGCAGTATTTT. Translation: CASSPVAGGTDTQYF.

Notes on this clonotype: A much larger clone is a single base away; this may be a read error. The rearrangement joins TRBV28 to TRBJ2-1; D is possibly TRBD2 (5 bases). The CDR3 has 14 amino acids. Trimming removed 11 bases at V and 1 base at J, with 15 bases between. Germline lookup yields CDR1 MDHEN and CDR2 SYDVKM. CDR3 DNA: TGTGCCGGTGGAGGAGGCCCTTCCTACAATGAGCAGTTCTTC. Translating it yields CAGGGGPSYNEQFF. Looking up the rest from reference TRBV28 and TRBJ2-1 gives the full variable domain: DVKVTQSSRYLVKRTGEKVFLECVQDMDHENMFWYRQDPGLGLRLIYFSYDVKMKEKGDIPEGYSVSREKKERFSLILESASTNQTSMYLCAGGGGPSYNEQFFGPGTRLTVL.

A remark on this clonotype: It differs at one base from a far larger clone, so likely a read error. V is TRBV28 and J is TRBJ2-1; D is uncertain. The germline V and J ends were trimmed by 7 bases and 10 bases, with 14 bases remaining between them. In germline, CDR1 is MDHEN, CDR2 SYDVKM. The length of the CDR3 is 12 residues. Written as DNA, the CDR3 is TGTGCCAGCATTGGGAACTCCTACGAGCAGTTCTTC. Its translation: CASIGNSYEQFF.

This clonotype has at least ten counts. J is TRBJ1-2 and V is TRBV27; D possibly corresponds to TRBD1 (6 bases). The germline V gene encodes CDR1 MNHEY and CDR2 SMNVEV (reference sequence). Trimming removed 5 bases from V and 2 bases from J, with 12 bases in between. CDR3 length: 14 amino acids. CDR3 nucleotide sequence: TGTGCCAGCAGTCGGGGGGGCGGAAACTATGGCTACACCTTC. Translating it yields CASSRGGGNYGYTF.

This clonotype was counted only a few times. The chain links TRBV28 to TRBJ2-7; 9 positions agree with TRBD1. J gave up 7 bases and V 6 bases, and 13 bases lay outside the gene matches. The CDR3 is 15 residues long. CDR1 and CDR2 from the germline V gene are MDHEN and SYDVKM. The DNA of the CDR3 is TGTGCCAGCAGCAAGGGGACAGGGACCCCTCGGGAGCAGTACTTC. Protein: CASSKGTGTPREQYF.

This clonotype was seen many times. The rearrangement joins TRBV2 to TRBJ2-7, with no clear D. The V gene's germline CDR1 is SNHLY and CDR2 FYNNEI. The CDR3 extends over 11 amino acids. The V gene lost 6 bases and the J gene lost 6 bases, with 9 bases spanning the gap. Here the CDR3 reads CASRVIREQYF. The CDR3 DNA is TGTGCCAGCAGAGTTATACGCGAGCAGTACTTC.

This clonotype was seen more than once but under ten times. The chain links TRBV6-1 to TRBJ1-4; tentative D call: TRBD1 (5 bases). The CDR3 contains 15 residues. From germline, CDR1 is MNHNS and CDR2 SASEGT. V shed 6 bases and J shed 5 bases, with 16 bases lying between them. The chain's CDR3 is CASSPKRQSNEKLFF. The CDR3, as DNA: TGTGCCAGCAGCCCCAAGCGACAGAGCAATGAAAAACTGTTTTTT.